Listed here are 6 T cell receptor beta chains from one sample, sequenced in a study of blood T cell repertoires in COVID-19. This table comes from immunoSEQ multiplex PCR, and its TCRdb copy is limited to in-frame clones, with some not included. The sample includes about 130,000 clones, approximately 86% of them seen just once. Sequenced: PBMCs or T cells enriched from blood (not recorded which). The receptors here all came from a woman aged 45-59 years who had recovered from COVID-19.

The V gene is TRBV18, the J gene TRBJ1-4; 12 bases are a match to TRBD1. From germline, CDR1 is KGHSH and CDR2 LQKENI. Losses at the gene ends were 3 bases for V and 7 bases for J; bases not matched to a gene: 9. The CDR3 runs 17 residues. CDR3 in amino acids: CASSPPGQGARSEKLFF. The CDR3 nucleotides read TGTGCCAGCTCACCTCCGGGACAGGGGGCGCGAAGTGAAAAACTGTTTTTT.

The J gene is TRBJ2-5, the V gene TRBV30; tentatively, D is TRBD1 (5 bases). V was clipped by 1 base and J by 5 bases, with 11 bases between them. There are 13 residues in the CDR3. Germline CDR1 GTSNPN, CDR2 SVGIG (reference sequence). The CDR3 DNA sequence: TGTGCCTGGAGTGGGCTGGGGCGGGAGACCCAGTACTTC. Amino acids: CAWSGLGRETQYF.

Notes on this clone: This sample also contains other DNA sequences that code for the same CDR3. This chain links TRBV6-5 with TRBJ1-1; D remains ambiguous. Trimming pared 0 bases from V and 2 bases from J, leaving 4 bases between. The CDR3 sequence is 13 residues long. Germline V CDR1 and CDR2: MNHEY, SVGAGI. The DNA of the CDR3 is TGTGCCAGCAGTTACTCGAGTAACACTGAAGCTTTCTTT. Protein: CASSYSSNTEAFF.

The chain uses TRBV9 and TRBJ2-3; D is perhaps TRBD2 (6 bases). Germline CDR1 and CDR2: SGDLS and YYNGEE. The CDR3 has 16 residues. Between the trimmed V and J ends, which lost 1 base and 0 bases, there was a span of 12 bases. The CDR3 DNA is TGTGCCAGCAGCGTATACGGCGGGGAGAGCACAGATACGCAGTATTTT. Its protein product is CASSVYGGESTDTQYF.

For this clone: Other DNA sequences in the same sample also yield this CDR3. V usage is TRBV3-1 (or the pseudogene TRBV3-2) and J usage is TRBJ2-7; TRBD1 is a possible D gene (5 bases). This CDR3 has 13 residues. Trimming shortened V by 1 base and J by 6 bases, and 10 bases separated the two germline ends. Per the germline V gene, CDR1 is LGHDT and CDR2 is YNNKEL (reference sequence). The CDR3 DNA reads as TGTGCCAGCAGCCAAGTGGCAGGGCGCGAGCAGTACTTC. Amino acid sequence: CASSQVAGREQYF.

The chain uses TRBV6-2 or TRBV6-3 and TRBJ1-1, with D unresolved. Germline V lookup: CDR1 MNHEY, CDR2 SVGEGT. The V end was cut by 3 bases, the J end by 1 base, with 9 bases between. The CDR3 consists of 14 residues. The CDR3 DNA reads TGTGCCAGCAGTTATACCGTTAGGAACACTGAAGCTTTCTTT. Translated: CASSYTVRNTEAFF.